The 2 T cell receptor beta chains listed next were all sequenced from one sample in a study of PD-1 blockade in classical Hodgkin lymphoma. Time point meaning: newly diagnosed, previously untreated cHL patient sample. Here immunoSEQ multiplex PCR was the method, and the copy in TCRdb shows in-frame clones only, minus some. This table has some 21,000 clones, 94% appearing once. The sample taken for sequencing was peripheral blood mononuclear cells (PBMCs). The source of these receptors is a human donor with classical Hodgkin lymphoma.

This clone was recorded only once. The chain couples TRBV25-1 to TRBJ2-1, with no clear D. The germline gives CDR1 MGHDK, CDR2 SYGVNS. The V and J ends lost 5 bases and 4 bases respectively, with 9 bases between them. The CDR3 is 13 amino acids. In nucleotides, the CDR3 is TGTGCCAGCAGTCGGACGGAGTACAATGAGCAGTTCTTC. It translates to CASSRTEYNEQFF.

The chain employs TRBV5-6 and TRBJ1-1; no clear D. V was pared by 1 base and J by 3 bases, with 16 bases between. Per germline, CDR1 SGHDT and CDR2 YYEEEE. The CDR3 sequence is 16 residues long. The CDR3 is CASSLFNYGFDTEAFF. The CDR3 region has the DNA TGTGCCAGCAGCTTGTTTAACTACGGTTTTGACACTGAAGCTTTCTTT.